The present T cell receptor (beta chain) was sequenced within a study of blood T cells in healthy people across ages. Findings and limits, study-wide: Leaving the PBMCs unsorted stopped any conclusive comparison of naive versus antigen-experienced cells.

V lost 6 bases and J lost 6, with 15 bases in between. The length of the CDR3 is 14 residues. Per germline, CDR1 SGHTA and CDR2 FQGNSA. About this clonotype: Its antigen is not known.

The second PCR ran about 6 to 12 cycles with a sample-barcoded 5' primer and J-beta primers. TCRdb processed the 5' RACE reads anew with MiXCR; each CDR3 protein has one entry. The sample yields 1.4 million or so distinct CDR3 sequences, around 40% seen once. V is TRBV7-2 and J is TRBJ2-1, with D perhaps being TRBD1 or TRBD2 (5 bases each). Material: blood. The clonotype comes from a woman aged 18-29 years in good health. This CDR3 is CASRILGAGNEQFF. The CDR3 region has the DNA TGTGCCAGCAGAATACTAGGGGCGGGCAATGAGCAGTTCTTC.